This passage covers 16 T cell receptor beta chains from one sample sequenced in a study of T cells in Graves' hyperthyroidism and ophthalmopathy. Amplification of TCR beta CDR3 regions was performed using RNA transcripts as template. First-round RT-PCR of the TCR CDR3 relied on the HTBI primer set. MiXCR was run by TCRdb on the multiplex PCR reads, yielding one entry per CDR3 protein. The sample holds around 300,000 distinct CDR3 sequences, about 20% seen once. Input material: blood. Every receptor here comes from a man aged 25 to 40 with Graves' ophthalmopathy.

The gene calls are TRBV19 and TRBJ2-1, with 8 bases matching TRBD2. Trimming removed 6 bases from V and 4 bases from J; junction bases left unmatched: 8. Germline-derived CDR1 and CDR2 are LNHDA and SQIVND (reference sequence). There are 15 residues in the CDR3. The DNA of the CDR3 is TGTGCCAGTAGGACCCTAAGCGGGGGTTACAATGAGCAGTTCTTC. Its protein is CASRTLSGGYNEQFF.

This rearrangement joins TRBV11-1 to TRBJ2-1, with D possibly TRBD1 on 6 matching bases. CDR1 is SGHAT, CDR2 FQDESV, per germline (reference sequence). Trimming pared 1 base from V and 8 bases from J, leaving 12 bases between. The CDR3 runs to 14 residues. In DNA form, the CDR3 reads TGTGCCAGCAGCTTAGTAGTCAGGGGCGATGAGCAGTTCTTC. Translation gives CASSLVVRGDEQFF. Supplemented by reference TRBV11-1 and TRBJ2-1, the full variable domain reads EAEVAQSPRYKITEKSQAVAFWCDPISGHATLYWYRQILGQGPELLVQFQDESVVDDSQLPKDRFSAERLKGVDSTLKIQPAELGDSAMYLCASSLVVRGDEQFFGPGTRLTVL.

V is TRBV6-9 and J is TRBJ1-4; no definite D call. Germline lookup yields CDR1 MNHGY and CDR2 SVAAGI. The V end lost 3 bases, the J end lost 8 bases, and 16 bases lay between the germline ends. This CDR3 is built from 15 residues. CDR3 sequence: CASSYLNLAGEKLFF. In DNA, the CDR3 is TGTGCCAGCAGTTACCTCAATCTGGCCGGGGAAAAACTGTTTTTT.

The chain employs TRBV28 and TRBJ2-7, with D possibly matching TRBD2 (7 bases). The CDR3 loop spans 17 amino acids. In germline, CDR1 is MDHEN, CDR2 SYDVKM. V was shortened by 2 bases and J by 7 bases, with 24 bases between the two germline ends. This chain's CDR3 is CASSLTGGGSQVFEQYF. The CDR3 nucleotides read TGTGCCAGCAGTTTAACCGGGGGCGGGAGCCAAGTATTTGAGCAGTACTTC.

This clonotype was observed at least ten times. DNA of the CDR3: TGCAGTGCTTTGCCGGGACTAGCGGGAGTACCCACAGATACGCAGTATTTT. Its translation is CSALPGLAGVPTDTQYF. The chain joins TRBV20-1 to TRBJ2-3; the match to TRBD2 covers 14 bases. V lost 5 bases to trimming and J lost 2 bases; unmatched junction nucleotides: 9. Germline assignment: CDR1 DFQATT and CDR2 SNEGSKA (reference sequence). The length of the CDR3 is 17 residues.

This clonotype was seen repeatedly, ten times or more. This rearrangement joins TRBV30 to TRBJ1-1; D is unresolved. CDR1 and CDR2 from the germline V gene are GTSNPN and SVGIG (reference sequence). V dropped 1 base and J dropped 6 bases, with 12 bases sitting between them. This CDR3 region has 13 residues. CDR3 loop: CAWSAAGNPEAFF. As DNA, the CDR3 is TGTGCCTGGAGTGCCGCAGGTAACCCTGAAGCTTTCTTT.

The genes are TRBV20-1 and TRBJ2-7; D may be TRBD1 (6 bases). The CDR3 has 13 amino acids. V shed 0 bases and J shed 7 bases, with 13 bases lying between them. The germline V gene encodes CDR1 DFQATT and CDR2 SNEGSKA (reference sequence). As DNA, the CDR3 is TGCAGTGCTAGAGATCTACAGGGCAGGGAGCAGTACTTC. It specifies CSARDLQGREQYF.

This clonotype has a count of ten or more. This chain links TRBV5-1 with TRBJ1-2, with TRBD1 matching over 7 bases. From germline, CDR1 is SGHRS and CDR2 YFSETQ. This CDR3 comprises 16 residues. After removal of 0 bases from V and 2 bases from J, the junction contained 7 bases not matched to a gene. The chain's CDR3 is CASSLVGDSTNYGYTF. For the CDR3, the DNA is TGCGCCAGCAGCTTGGTAGGGGACAGCACGAACTATGGCTACACCTTC.

This rearrangement joins TRBV15 to TRBJ1-3; D remains unclear. V was trimmed by 0 bases and J by 0 bases, leaving 9 bases between them. Germline V gene lookup returns CDR1 LNHNV and CDR2 YYDKDF (reference sequence). The CDR3 is 16 residues long. CDR3 DNA sequence: TGTGCCACCAGCAGAGATCTTGCCTCCTCTGGAAACACCATATATTTT. It translates to CATSRDLASSGNTIYF.

This clonotype was found many times. The gene calls are TRBV10-3 and TRBJ1-1, with a tentative D call TRBD1 (6 bases). Between the trimmed V and J ends, which lost 4 bases and 1 base, there was a span of 7 bases. This CDR3 region has 13 residues. Germline loops: CDR1 ENHRY, CDR2 SYGVKD. CDR3 sequence (DNA): TGTGCCATCAGTGCAGGGGCGAACACTGAAGCTTTCTTT. Its protein is CAISAGANTEAFF.

The chain employs TRBV6-5 and TRBJ2-7; D gene uncertain. V was trimmed by 0 bases and J by 0 bases, leaving 9 bases between them. This CDR3 is built from 15 residues. In germline, CDR1 is MNHEY, CDR2 SVGAGI. CDR3 sequence (DNA): TGTGCCAGCAGTTACTCAGTCAGAGGCTCCTACGAGCAGTACTTC. Encoded protein: CASSYSVRGSYEQYF.

This chain's CDR3 is CASSIGTVSGANVLTF. In DNA form, the CDR3 reads TGTGCCAGTAGTATCGGGACGGTCTCTGGGGCCAACGTCCTGACTTTC. The chain uses TRBV19 and TRBJ2-6, with D perhaps TRBD1 or TRBD2 (5 bases each). This CDR3 region has 16 residues. CDR1 and CDR2 (germline): LNHDA, SQIVND (reference sequence). Trimming took 3 bases from V and 0 from J, leaving 9 bases between them.

V and J are TRBV6-2 or TRBV6-3 and TRBJ2-3, with D unclear. Per germline, CDR1 MNHEY and CDR2 SVGEGT. Trimming stripped 7 bases from V and 3 bases from J, with 11 bases between. The length of the CDR3 is 13 residues. CDR3 sequence (DNA): TGTGCCAGCACGCTAAGGCTAACAGATACGCAGTATTTT. Translating gives CASTLRLTDTQYF.

This clonotype was seen only a few times. The chain recombines TRBV28 with TRBJ2-7; 9 bases line up with TRBD2. V shed 7 bases, J shed 4 bases, and the junction held 5 bases outside the gene matches. Germline lookup yields CDR1 MDHEN and CDR2 SYDVKM. This CDR3 contains 13 residues. The CDR3 is CASTPGLAYEQYF. DNA of the CDR3: TGTGCCAGCACACCGGGACTAGCTTACGAGCAGTACTTC.

This chain links TRBV19 with TRBJ2-2; D is ambiguous. The CDR3 contains 13 residues. Trimming shortened V by 5 bases and J by 7 bases, and 11 bases separated the two germline ends. Germline loops: CDR1 LNHDA, CDR2 SQIVND (reference sequence). The CDR3 bases are TGTGCCAGTAGTTCAGAGGTCGGCGGGGAGCTGTTTTTT. Translating it yields CASSSEVGGELFF.

The V gene is TRBV12-3 or TRBV12-4, the J gene TRBJ1-4; D may be TRBD1 (5 bases). CDR3 length: 14 amino acids. V gave up 6 bases and J gave up 8 bases, with 16 bases separating them. The CDR3 reads CASSVNPGMEKLFF. The DNA of the CDR3 is TGTGCCAGCAGCGTTAACCCAGGGATGGAAAAACTGTTTTTT.